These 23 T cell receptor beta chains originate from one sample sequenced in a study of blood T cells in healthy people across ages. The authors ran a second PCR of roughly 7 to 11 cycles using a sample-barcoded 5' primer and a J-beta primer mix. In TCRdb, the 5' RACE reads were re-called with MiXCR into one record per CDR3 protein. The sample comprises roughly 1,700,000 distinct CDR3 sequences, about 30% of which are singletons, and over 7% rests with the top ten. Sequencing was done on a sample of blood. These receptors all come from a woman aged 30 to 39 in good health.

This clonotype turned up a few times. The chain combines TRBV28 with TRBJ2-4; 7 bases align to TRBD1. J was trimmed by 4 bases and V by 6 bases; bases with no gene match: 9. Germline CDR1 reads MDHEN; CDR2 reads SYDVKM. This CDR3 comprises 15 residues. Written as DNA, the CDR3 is TGTGCCAGCAGCGATCCAGGGACAGCAAAAAACATTCAGTACTTC. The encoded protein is CASSDPGTAKNIQYF.

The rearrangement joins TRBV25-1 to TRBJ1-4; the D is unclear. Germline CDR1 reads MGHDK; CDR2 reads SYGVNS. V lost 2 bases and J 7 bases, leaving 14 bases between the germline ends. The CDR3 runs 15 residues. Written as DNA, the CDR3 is TGTGCCAGCAGTGAAGACGGGGATGCTATTGAAAAACTGTTTTTT. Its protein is CASSEDGDAIEKLFF. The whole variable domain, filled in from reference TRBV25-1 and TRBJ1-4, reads EADIYQTPRYLVIGTGKKITLECSQTMGHDKMYWYQQDPGMELHLIHYSYGVNSTEKGDLSSESTVSRIRTEHFPLTLESARPSHTSQYLCASSEDGDAIEKLFFGSGTQLSVL.

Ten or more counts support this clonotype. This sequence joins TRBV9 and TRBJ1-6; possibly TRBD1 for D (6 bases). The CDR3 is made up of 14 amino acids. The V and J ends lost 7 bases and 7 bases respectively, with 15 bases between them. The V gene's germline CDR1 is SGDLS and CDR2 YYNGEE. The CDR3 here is CASGGEGQNSPLHF. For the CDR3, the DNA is TGTGCCAGCGGGGGGGAAGGACAGAATTCACCCCTCCACTTT.

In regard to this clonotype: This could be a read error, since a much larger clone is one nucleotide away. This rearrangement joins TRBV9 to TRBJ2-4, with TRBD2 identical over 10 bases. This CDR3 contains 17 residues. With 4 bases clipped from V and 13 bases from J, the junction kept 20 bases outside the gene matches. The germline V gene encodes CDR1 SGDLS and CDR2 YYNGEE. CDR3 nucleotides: TGTGCCAGCAGCTCCCGGAACTCACTAGCGGGGATCGATGAGCAGTACTTC. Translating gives CASSSRNSLAGIDEQYF.

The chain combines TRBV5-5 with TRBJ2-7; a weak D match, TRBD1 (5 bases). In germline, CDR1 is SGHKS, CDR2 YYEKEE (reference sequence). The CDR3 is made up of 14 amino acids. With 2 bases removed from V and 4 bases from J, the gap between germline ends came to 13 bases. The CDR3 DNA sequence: TGTGCCAGCAGCTTCCAACCGACAGCGTACGAGCAGTACTTC. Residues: CASSFQPTAYEQYF. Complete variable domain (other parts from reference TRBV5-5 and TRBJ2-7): DAGVTQSPTHLIKTRGQQVTLRCSPISGHKSVSWYQQVLGQGPQFIFQYYEKEERGRGNFPDRFSARQFPNYSSELNVNALLLGDSALYLCASSFQPTAYEQYFGPGTRLTVT.

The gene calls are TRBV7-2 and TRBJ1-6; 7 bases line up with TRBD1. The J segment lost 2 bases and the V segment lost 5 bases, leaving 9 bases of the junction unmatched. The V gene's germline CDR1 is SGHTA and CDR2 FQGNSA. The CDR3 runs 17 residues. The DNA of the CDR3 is TGTGCCAGCAGCGCCAGAGGGACAGCCGCCTATAATTCACCCCTCCACTTT. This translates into CASSARGTAAYNSPLHF.

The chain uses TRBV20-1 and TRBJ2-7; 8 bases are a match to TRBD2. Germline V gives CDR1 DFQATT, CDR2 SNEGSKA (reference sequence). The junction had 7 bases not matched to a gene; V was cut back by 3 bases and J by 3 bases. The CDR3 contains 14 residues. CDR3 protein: CSARVREGVYEQYF. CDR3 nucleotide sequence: TGCAGTGCTAGGGTACGGGAGGGCGTCTACGAGCAGTACTTC.

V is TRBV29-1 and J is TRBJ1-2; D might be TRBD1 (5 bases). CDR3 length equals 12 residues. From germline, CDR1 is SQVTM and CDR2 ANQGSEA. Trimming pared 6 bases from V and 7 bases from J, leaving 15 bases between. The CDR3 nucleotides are TGCAGCGTAGGCACGAGGGGTGCTGGCTACACCTTC. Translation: CSVGTRGAGYTF.

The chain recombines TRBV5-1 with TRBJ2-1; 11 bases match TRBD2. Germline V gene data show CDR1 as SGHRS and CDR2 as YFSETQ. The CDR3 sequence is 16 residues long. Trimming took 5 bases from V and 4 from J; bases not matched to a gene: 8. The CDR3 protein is CASRSSGGNPYNEQFF. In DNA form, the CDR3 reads TGCGCCAGCAGGTCTAGCGGGGGGAACCCTTACAATGAGCAGTTCTTC.

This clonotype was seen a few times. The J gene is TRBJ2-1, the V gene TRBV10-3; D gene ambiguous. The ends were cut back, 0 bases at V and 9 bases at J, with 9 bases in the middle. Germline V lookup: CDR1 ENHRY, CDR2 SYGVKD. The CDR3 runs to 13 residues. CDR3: CAISESTSAEQFF. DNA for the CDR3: TGTGCCATCAGTGAGTCGACCAGTGCTGAGCAGTTCTTC.

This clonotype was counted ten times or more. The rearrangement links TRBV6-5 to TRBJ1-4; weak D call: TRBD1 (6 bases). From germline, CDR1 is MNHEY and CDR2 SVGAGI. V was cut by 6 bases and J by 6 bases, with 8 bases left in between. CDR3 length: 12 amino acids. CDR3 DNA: TGTGCCAGCAGACACAGGGATGAAAAACTGTTTTTT. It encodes CASRHRDEKLFF.

As DNA, the CDR3 is TGTGCCAGTAATCGACTAGCGGGAGGGTACACCGGGGAGCTGTTTTTT. Translated, it gives CASNRLAGGYTGELFF. The rearrangement joins TRBV19 to TRBJ2-2; 14 positions agree with TRBD2. The germline V gene encodes CDR1 LNHDA and CDR2 SQIVND (reference sequence). The ends lost 7 bases at V and 3 bases at J; junction bases unmatched: 4. This CDR3 spans 16 amino acids. Drawing the rest from reference TRBV19 and TRBJ2-2, the complete variable domain is DGGITQSPKYLFRKEGQNVTLSCEQNLNHDAMYWYRQDPGQGLRLIYYSQIVNDFQKGDIAEGYSVSREKKESFPLTVTSAQKNPTAFYLCASNRLAGGYTGELFFGEGSRLTVL.

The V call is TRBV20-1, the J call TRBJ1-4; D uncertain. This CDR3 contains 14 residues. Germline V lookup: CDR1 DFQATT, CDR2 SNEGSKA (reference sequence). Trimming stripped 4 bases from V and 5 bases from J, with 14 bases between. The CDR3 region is CSANTGPLNEKLFF. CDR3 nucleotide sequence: TGCAGTGCTAACACCGGGCCCTTAAATGAAAAACTGTTTTTT.

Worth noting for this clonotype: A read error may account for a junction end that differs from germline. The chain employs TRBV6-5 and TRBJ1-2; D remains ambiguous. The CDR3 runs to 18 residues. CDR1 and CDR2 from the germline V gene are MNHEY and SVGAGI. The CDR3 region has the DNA TGTGCCGGCAGTTACTCGAGTGGCCTCTTGCCAATTTCTTATGGCTACACCTTC. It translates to CAGSYSSGLLPISYGYTF.

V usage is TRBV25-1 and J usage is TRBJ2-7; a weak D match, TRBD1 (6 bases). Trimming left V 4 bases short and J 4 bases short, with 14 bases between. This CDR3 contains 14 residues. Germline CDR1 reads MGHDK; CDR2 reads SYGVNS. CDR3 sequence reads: CASSAATQGYEQYF. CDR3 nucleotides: TGTGCCAGCAGTGCGGCCACGCAGGGGTACGAGCAGTACTTC.

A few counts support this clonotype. CDR3 bases: TGTGCCAGCAGCTTTGAGGAGACAATGAGAGCTTTCTTT. It is translated as CASSFEETMRAFF. The rearrangement joins TRBV7-2 to TRBJ1-1; D not certain. Germline loops: CDR1 SGHTA, CDR2 FQGNSA. Trimming stripped 3 bases from V and 10 bases from J, with 15 bases between. The CDR3 is made up of 13 amino acids.

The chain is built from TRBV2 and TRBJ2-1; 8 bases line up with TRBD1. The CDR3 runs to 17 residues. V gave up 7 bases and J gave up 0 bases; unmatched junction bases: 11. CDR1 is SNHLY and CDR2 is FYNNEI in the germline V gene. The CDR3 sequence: CASIIGQGRFSYNEQFF. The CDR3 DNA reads TGTGCCAGCATCATCGGACAGGGCAGATTCTCCTACAATGAGCAGTTCTTC. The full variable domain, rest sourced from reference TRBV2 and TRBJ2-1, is EPEVTQTPSHQVTQMGQEVILRCVPISNHLYFYWYRQILGQKVEFLVSFYNNEISEKSEIFDDQFSVERPDGSNFTLKIRSTKLEDSAMYFCASIIGQGRFSYNEQFFGPGTRLTVL.

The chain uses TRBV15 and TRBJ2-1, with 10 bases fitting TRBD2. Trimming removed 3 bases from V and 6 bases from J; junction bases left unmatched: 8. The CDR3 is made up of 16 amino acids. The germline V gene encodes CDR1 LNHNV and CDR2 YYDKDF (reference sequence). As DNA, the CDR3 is TGTGCCACCAGCAGGGATAGCGGGGGGAGCGGCAATGAGCAGTTCTTC. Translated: CATSRDSGGSGNEQFF.

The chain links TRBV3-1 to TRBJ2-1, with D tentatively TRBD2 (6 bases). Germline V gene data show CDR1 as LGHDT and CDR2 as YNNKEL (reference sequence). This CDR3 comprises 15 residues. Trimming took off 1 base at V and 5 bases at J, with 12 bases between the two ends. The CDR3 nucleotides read TGTGCCAGCAGCCAAGTATGGGGGGTCAACAATGAGCAGTTCTTC. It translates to CASSQVWGVNNEQFF.

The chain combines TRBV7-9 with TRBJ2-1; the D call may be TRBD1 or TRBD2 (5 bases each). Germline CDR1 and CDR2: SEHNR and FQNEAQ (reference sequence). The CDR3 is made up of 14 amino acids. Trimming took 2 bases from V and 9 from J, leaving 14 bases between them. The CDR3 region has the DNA TGTGCCAGCAGCTTACCTGGACTGAGGGGTGAGCAGTTCTTC. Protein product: CASSLPGLRGEQFF.

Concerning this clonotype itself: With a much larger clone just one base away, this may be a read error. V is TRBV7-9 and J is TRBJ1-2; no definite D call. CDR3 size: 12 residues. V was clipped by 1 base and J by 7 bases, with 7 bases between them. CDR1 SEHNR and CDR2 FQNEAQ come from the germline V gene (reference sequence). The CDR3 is CASSLEHCGYTF. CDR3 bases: TGTGCCAGCAGCTTAGAGCACTGTGGCTACACCTTC.

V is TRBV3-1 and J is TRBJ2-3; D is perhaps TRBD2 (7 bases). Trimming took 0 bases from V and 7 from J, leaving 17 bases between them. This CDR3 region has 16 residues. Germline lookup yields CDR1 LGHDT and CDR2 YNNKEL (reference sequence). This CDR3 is CASSQDRGAHTYTQYF. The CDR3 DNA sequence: TGTGCCAGCAGCCAAGATCGGGGGGCCCATACGTATACGCAGTATTTT.

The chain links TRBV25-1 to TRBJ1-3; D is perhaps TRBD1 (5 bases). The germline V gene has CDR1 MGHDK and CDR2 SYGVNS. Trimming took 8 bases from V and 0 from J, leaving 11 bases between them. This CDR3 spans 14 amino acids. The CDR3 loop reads CASGAGSSGNTIYF. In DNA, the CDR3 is TGTGCCAGCGGTGCAGGGAGCTCTGGAAACACCATATATTTT.